This T cell receptor (beta chain) was recovered during a study of T cells expressing NK-cell markers. At the level of the study: CD3+CD56+NKG2C+, CD3+CD56+NKG2C- and CD3+CD56-NKG2C+ T cells, once sorted, supplied the TCR beta repertoires. Regarding the study as a whole: These same clonotypes (in a handful of donors) also led the CD3+CD56-NKG2C+ fraction. Of the CD8+ T cells in six or seven donors, about 1.0-7.0% belonged to dominant NKG2C+ clonotypes.

Comment on this clonotype: Its antigen remains unidentified.

Making the TCR beta cDNA relied on 5'RACE template switching with UMIs. TCRdb reprocessed the 5' RACE reads, with one entry per CDR3 protein and no DNA. The repertoire table contains 350,000 to 400,000 distinct CDR3 sequences. The source is a woman aged 50 to 60 in good health. What was sequenced was blood T cells: a sorted CD56 or NKG2C T cell subset, CD4+ or CD8+ T cells, or bulk PBMC T cells (not recorded which).

This CDR3 is CAWSTGGARDEQFF. This chain links TRBV30 with TRBJ2-1; absent DNA, TCRdb's TRBD1 call cannot be checked. The germline V gene has CDR1 GTSNPN and CDR2 SVGIG (reference sequence). This CDR3 spans 14 amino acids.